This passage covers 31 T cell receptor beta chains from one sample sequenced in a study of cytomegalovirus exposure and HLA in healthy donors. Sequenced by immunoSEQ multiplex PCR; TCRdb stores in-frame clones only, minus some. The sample holds around 150,000 clones; 70% to 85% are singletons and the top ten take roughly 27%. The sample comprised PBMCs. Receptors originate from a man aged 30 to 39 in good health and CMV-seropositive.

The rearrangement joins TRBV29-1 to TRBJ1-4; maybe TRBD1 (6 bases). The CDR3 totals 12 residues. V dropped 7 bases and J dropped 7 bases, with 13 bases sitting between them. Germline V gene lookup returns CDR1 SQVTM and CDR2 ANQGSEA. The CDR3 DNA sequence: TGCAGCGCTATACAGGGAAGTGAAAAACTGTTTTTT. It is translated as CSAIQGSEKLFF.

This rearrangement joins TRBV5-1 to TRBJ2-1; tentatively, D is TRBD2 (5 bases). Germline CDR1 is SGHRS and CDR2 is YFSETQ. This CDR3 comprises 16 residues. V shed 4 bases and J shed 6 bases, with 20 bases lying between them. The CDR3 bases are TGCGCCAGCAGCGCCGGAGGCGTCCGGTCTGTCAATGAGCAGTTCTTC. Encoded protein: CASSAGGVRSVNEQFF.

This chain uses TRBV6-6 with TRBJ1-5; D is ambiguous. Trimming removed 5 bases from V and 7 bases from J, with 15 bases in between. CDR3 length: 14 amino acids. The germline V gene has CDR1 MNHNY and CDR2 SVGAGI (reference sequence). CDR3 sequence: CASSEGGGGQPQHF. CDR3 DNA sequence: TGTGCCAGCAGTGAGGGCGGCGGCGGCCAGCCCCAGCATTTT.

This sequence joins TRBV14 and TRBJ2-5; 10 nucleotides agree with TRBD2. Germline values: CDR1 SGHDN, CDR2 FVKESK. The CDR3 is made up of 18 amino acids. V was clipped by 0 bases and J by 5 bases; unmatched bases: 12. The CDR3 bases are TGTGCCAGCAGCCAAGAACACCTAGCGGGAGTATTGGGTGAGACCCAGTACTTC. This codes for CASSQEHLAGVLGETQYF.

The rearrangement joins TRBV5-1 to TRBJ1-1; 9 positions agree with TRBD1. This CDR3 has 15 amino acids. The J segment lost 1 base and the V segment lost 0 bases, leaving 1 base of the junction unmatched. Germline V gene data show CDR1 as SGHRS and CDR2 as YFSETQ. CDR3 sequence: CASSLGQGGNTEAFF. CDR3 nucleotide sequence: TGCGCCAGCAGCTTGGGACAGGGGGGGAACACTGAAGCTTTCTTT. The variable domain in full, completed from reference TRBV5-1 and TRBJ1-1, reads KAGVTQTPRYLIKTRGQQVTLSCSPISGHRSVSWYQQTPGQGLQFLFEYFSETQRNKGNFPGRFSGRQFSNSRSEMNVSTLELGDSALYLCASSLGQGGNTEAFFGQGTRLTVV.

This clone showed up just a few times. The V call is TRBV7-2, the J call TRBJ1-1; no firm D call. Germline V gene sequence: CDR1 SGHTA, CDR2 FQGNSA. The CDR3 extends over 13 amino acids. The V end was cut by 5 bases, the J end by 8 bases, with 15 bases between. As DNA, the CDR3 is TGTGCCAGCAGCCTAGAGGGTCGAGGGGAAGCTTTCTTT. Translating gives CASSLEGRGEAFF.

The chain combines TRBV2 with TRBJ1-1, with a weak D call TRBD1 (5 bases). From germline, CDR1 is SNHLY and CDR2 FYNNEI. V lost 4 bases and J 1 base, leaving 10 bases between the germline ends. CDR3 length: 14 residues. The CDR3 nucleotides read TGTGCCAGCAGTGGACGGGGGGGGAACACTGAAGCTTTCTTT. Translated, it gives CASSGRGGNTEAFF.

The V call is TRBV21-1, the J call TRBJ2-2; TRBD1, as called in the table, went unchecked against the DNA. TRBV21-1 is given as a pseudogene. This CDR3 region has 15 residues. CDR3 protein: CASSKGAKPTGELFF. As DNA, the CDR3 is TGTGCCAGCAGCAAAGGGGCCAAACCCACCGGGGAGCTGTTTTTT.

This clone was observed at least ten times. The chain combines TRBV2 with TRBJ2-1; 8 nucleotides match TRBD1. V lost 7 bases to trimming and J lost 5 bases; unmatched junction nucleotides: 7. This CDR3 contains 14 residues. Germline lookup yields CDR1 SNHLY and CDR2 FYNNEI. CDR3 in DNA: TGTGCCAGCACCACAGGGGGGTTCGACAATGAGCAGTTCTTC. This encodes CASTTGGFDNEQFF.

Here the CDR3 DNA reads TGCGCCAGCAGCCAAGGAGCGGGAGGAATTTACGAGCAGTACTTC. Translated: CASSQGAGGIYEQYF. The chain is built from TRBV4-1 and TRBJ2-7; 9 nucleotides align to TRBD2. Trimming at V came to 1 base and at J to 4 bases, leaving 5 bases not matched to a gene. CDR3 length equals 15 residues. Germline CDR1 reads MGHRA; CDR2 reads YSYEKL.

V and J are TRBV29-1 and TRBJ1-1, with 9 bases fitting TRBD1. The trim removed 8 bases at V and 1 base at J, leaving 17 bases unmatched. CDR1 and CDR2 from the germline V gene are SQVTM and ANQGSEA. CDR3 length equals 17 residues. Here the CDR3 reads CSYVQGADGRRNTEAFF. The CDR3 DNA is TGCAGCTACGTACAGGGGGCGGATGGTAGGAGGAACACTGAAGCTTTCTTT.

V is TRBV9 and J is TRBJ1-2, with 9 bases lining up with TRBD1. The CDR3 spans 16 residues. Germline trimming cut 0 bases from V and 4 bases from J; bases unmatched to any gene: 7. Germline V gives CDR1 SGDLS, CDR2 YYNGEE. The CDR3 reads CASSVGGQGRSYGYTF. Written as DNA, the CDR3 is TGTGCCAGCAGCGTAGGGGGACAGGGCAGGAGCTATGGCTACACCTTC.

The chain employs TRBV2 and TRBJ1-2; tentative D call: TRBD1 (6 bases). Trimming took 7 bases from V and 2 from J, leaving 17 bases between them. The CDR3 is 15 residues long. The germline CDR1 and CDR2 sequences are SNHLY and FYNNEI. The CDR3 nucleotides read TGTGCCAGCAACCGGGACACAAAGCTCAACTATGGCTACACCTTC. This gives the protein CASNRDTKLNYGYTF. Full variable domain (missing parts from reference TRBV2 and TRBJ1-2): EPEVTQTPSHQVTQMGQEVILRCVPISNHLYFYWYRQILGQKVEFLVSFYNNEISEKSEIFDDQFSVERPDGSNFTLKIRSTKLEDSAMYFCASNRDTKLNYGYTFGSGTRLTVV.

The chain has TRBV27 and TRBJ2-1; a possible D gene is TRBD1 (5 bases). The CDR3 is 12 amino acids. Germline V CDR1 and CDR2: MNHEY, SMNVEV (reference sequence). V was clipped by 8 bases and J by 4 bases, with 9 bases between them. CDR3: CASRQLYNEQFF. DNA of the CDR3: TGTGCCAGCCGACAGTTATACAATGAGCAGTTCTTC.

This chain links TRBV5-4 with TRBJ2-2; D remains unclear. Germline assignment: CDR1 SGHNT and CDR2 YYREEE (reference sequence). The CDR3 extends over 13 amino acids. V lost 3 bases and J lost 3, with 6 bases in between. CDR3 sequence reads: CASSYLDTGELFF. The CDR3 region has the DNA TGTGCCAGCAGCTACTTGGACACCGGGGAGCTGTTTTTT.

The chain employs TRBV18 and TRBJ1-2; D ambiguous. Germline lookup yields CDR1 KGHSH and CDR2 LQKENI. The CDR3 contains 14 residues. V lost 6 bases and J lost 3, with 14 bases in between. CDR3 DNA: TGTGCCAGCTCGCCCCAATCGGTTGACTATGGCTACACCTTC. Translated: CASSPQSVDYGYTF.

V gene TRBV11-2 combines with J gene TRBJ1-2, with D possibly TRBD1 on 6 matching bases. Deletions cut 1 base from V and 13 bases from J, with 13 bases between. Germline CDR1 and CDR2: SGHAT and FQNNGV. CDR3 length: 12 amino acids. The CDR3 sequence: CASSLGGGSRTF. The CDR3 bases are TGTGCCAGCAGCTTAGGAGGGGGATCCCGCACCTTC.

This chain connects TRBV4-2 to TRBJ1-1; D is unresolved. CDR3 size: 16 residues. From germline, CDR1 is LGHNA and CDR2 YNFKEQ. V lost 1 base and J 7 bases, leaving 19 bases between the germline ends. Here the CDR3 reads CASSQGSVQGRGEAFF. CDR3 nucleotide sequence: TGTGCCAGCAGCCAAGGGTCAGTCCAAGGGCGGGGTGAAGCTTTCTTT.

The rearrangement links TRBV19 to TRBJ2-5, with D unresolved. This CDR3 is 14 amino acids long. Trimming left V 1 base short and J 5 bases short, with 11 bases between. CDR1 is LNHDA and CDR2 is SQIVND in the germline V gene (reference sequence). CDR3 coding DNA: TGTGCCAGTAGTATAGGAGGCCGGAGTGAGACCCAGTACTTC. Protein: CASSIGGRSETQYF. Full variable domain (rest looked up from reference TRBV19 and TRBJ2-5): DGGITQSPKYLFRKEGQNVTLSCEQNLNHDAMYWYRQDPGQGLRLIYYSQIVNDFQKGDIAEGYSVSREKKESFPLTVTSAQKNPTAFYLCASSIGGRSETQYFGPGTRLLVL.

The rearrangement links TRBV10-2 to TRBJ2-2; D might be TRBD2 (6 bases). The CDR3 contains 12 residues. With 10 bases removed from V and 4 bases from J, the gap between germline ends came to 10 bases. In germline, CDR1 is WSHSY, CDR2 SAAADI. CDR3 sequence (DNA): TGCGCCACCGGGAGTATCACCGGGGAGCTGTTTTTT. Protein: CATGSITGELFF.

The J gene is TRBJ2-1, the V gene TRBV19; 8 bases line up with TRBD1. CDR3 size: 14 residues. V lost 7 bases and J lost 3; bases outside the gene matches: 5. CDR1 and CDR2 (germline): LNHDA, SQIVND (reference sequence). The CDR3, as DNA: TGTGCCAGTAAAGGACAGGGCAACTACAATGAGCAGTTCTTC. Its translation is CASKGQGNYNEQFF.

Judged by abundance, this clone is medium-sized (0.01 to 0.1%). The chain couples TRBV4-2 to TRBJ2-5; TRBD2 aligns across 7 bases. The CDR3 totals 13 residues. Germline V lookup: CDR1 LGHNA, CDR2 YNFKEQ. V lost 4 bases and J lost 5; bases outside the gene matches: 4. The CDR3 reads CASSPRESETQYF. For the CDR3, the DNA is TGTGCCAGCAGCCCGCGGGAGTCCGAGACCCAGTACTTC.

The V and J genes are TRBV14 and TRBJ2-2; D is undetermined. The CDR3 spans 15 residues. Germline loops: CDR1 SGHDN, CDR2 FVKESK. Trimming stripped 4 bases from V and 5 bases from J, with 14 bases between. The CDR3 coding sequence is TGTGCCAGCAGCCCGCAACTCCTAGGAACCGGGGAGCTGTTTTTT. Residues: CASSPQLLGTGELFF.

The chain combines TRBV5-1 with TRBJ1-4; D not certain. The V gene lost 1 base and the J gene lost 0 bases, with 7 bases spanning the gap. Germline V gene lookup returns CDR1 SGHRS and CDR2 YFSETQ. The CDR3 is 15 amino acids. The CDR3 nucleotides are TGCGCCAGCAGCTTGTACTTCGCAACTAATGAAAAACTGTTTTTT. Amino acids: CASSLYFATNEKLFF.

The chain recombines TRBV5-4 with TRBJ2-5; D unresolved. V lost 0 bases and J lost 3, with 9 bases in between. This CDR3 comprises 14 residues. Per germline, CDR1 SGHNT and CDR2 YYREEE (reference sequence). CDR3: CASSLEVGEETQYF. The CDR3 region has the DNA TGTGCCAGCAGCTTGGAGGTAGGAGAAGAGACCCAGTACTTC.

The V call is TRBV5-1, the J call TRBJ1-1; maybe TRBD1 (5 bases). The CDR3 is 14 residues long. Germline V lookup: CDR1 SGHRS, CDR2 YFSETQ. V gave up 4 bases and J gave up 5 bases, with 15 bases separating them. As DNA, the CDR3 is TGCGCCAGCAGCCAGGGTCACGGGGGAACTGAAGCTTTCTTT. The encoded protein is CASSQGHGGTEAFF. The whole variable domain, filled in from reference TRBV5-1 and TRBJ1-1, reads KAGVTQTPRYLIKTRGQQVTLSCSPISGHRSVSWYQQTPGQGLQFLFEYFSETQRNKGNFPGRFSGRQFSNSRSEMNVSTLELGDSALYLCASSQGHGGTEAFFGQGTRLTVV.

This chain uses TRBV7-9 with TRBJ1-1, with 10 bases identical to TRBD1. The germline V gene encodes CDR1 SEHNR and CDR2 FQNEAQ (reference sequence). V lost 6 bases to trimming and J lost 5 bases; unmatched junction nucleotides: 3. CDR3 length: 13 amino acids. CDR3 protein: CASRRTGGTEAFF. The CDR3 coding sequence is TGTGCCAGCAGACGGACAGGGGGTACTGAAGCTTTCTTT.

J is TRBJ1-2 and V is TRBV28, with D possibly TRBD1 on 6 matching bases. Germline CDR1 and CDR2: MDHEN and SYDVKM. The ends were cut back, 3 bases at V and 9 bases at J, with 17 bases in the middle. The CDR3 is made up of 14 amino acids. The DNA for the CDR3 is TGTGCCAGCAGTTTTCGGGGAGGGGGGCGAAGCTACACCTTC. This translates into CASSFRGGGRSYTF.

The V gene is TRBV7-2, the J gene TRBJ2-3; TRBD2 matches at 10 bases. Germline CDR1 is SGHTA and CDR2 is FQGNSA. The V and J ends lost 6 bases and 5 bases, in that order; junction bases with no gene match: 8. The length of the CDR3 is 15 residues. The CDR3 DNA sequence: TGTGCCAGCAGACAAAGCGGGGGGGCGGGAGATACGCAGTATTTT. It is translated as CASRQSGGAGDTQYF.

V gene TRBV7-2 combines with J gene TRBJ2-3; D is unclear. In germline, CDR1 is SGHTA, CDR2 FQGNSA. V lost 2 bases and J lost 4, with 7 bases in between. This CDR3 has 13 amino acids. The CDR3 region is CASSLLGADTQYF. CDR3 in DNA: TGTGCCAGCAGCTTATTGGGCGCAGATACGCAGTATTTT.

The V call is TRBV5-8, the J call TRBJ2-1; D perhaps matches TRBD2 (6 bases). Germline-derived CDR1 and CDR2 are SGHTS and YDEGEE. V dropped 4 bases and J dropped 0 bases, with 17 bases sitting between them. The CDR3 sequence is 17 residues long. CDR3: CASSTRRDSSSYNEQFF. CDR3 bases: TGTGCCAGCAGCACCCGCAGGGACTCCAGCTCCTACAATGAGCAGTTCTTC.